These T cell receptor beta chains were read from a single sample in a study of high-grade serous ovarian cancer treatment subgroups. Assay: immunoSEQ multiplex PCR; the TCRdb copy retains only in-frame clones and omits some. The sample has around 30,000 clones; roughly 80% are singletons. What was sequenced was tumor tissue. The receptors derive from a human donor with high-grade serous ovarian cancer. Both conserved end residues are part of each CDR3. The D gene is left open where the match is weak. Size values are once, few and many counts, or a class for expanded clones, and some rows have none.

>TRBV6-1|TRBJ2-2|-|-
TGTGCCAGCAGAGAAGGGCGGGGGCTCATCACCGGGGAGCTGTTTTTT
CASREGRGLITGELFF
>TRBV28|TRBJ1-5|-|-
TGTGCCAGCAGTTTACGGACAGTTCTCTATCAGCCCCAGCATTTT
CASSLRTVLYQPQHF
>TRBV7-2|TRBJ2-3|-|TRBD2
TGTGCCAGCAGCAAACGGACTAGCGGCAATACGCAGTATTTT
CASSKRTSGNTQYF
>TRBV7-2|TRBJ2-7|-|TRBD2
TGTGCCAGCAGCTTAGCGGCACCTCTAGCGGGAGGGCCACGAGTTGAGCAGTACTTC
CASSLAAPLAGGPRVEQYF
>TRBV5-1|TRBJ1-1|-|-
TGCGCCAGCAGCTTGTCGGGGGCTGGAAACACTGAAGCTTTCTTT
CASSLSGAGNTEAFF
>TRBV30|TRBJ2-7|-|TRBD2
TGTGCCGGAGGGGATGGGACTAGCGGGTTCAGCTCCTACGAGCAGTACTTC
CAGGDGTSGFSSYEQYF
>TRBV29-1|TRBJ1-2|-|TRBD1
TGCAGCGTTGAAGGTTTCCCGACAGGGAACTATGGCTACACCTTC
CSVEGFPTGNYGYTF
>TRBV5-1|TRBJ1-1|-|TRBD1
TGCGCCAGCAGCTTTTTGGGGGGGGGACAGGCCGACACTGAAGCTTTCTTT
CASSFLGGGQADTEAFF
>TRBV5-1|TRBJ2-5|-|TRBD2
TGCGCCAGCAGCTTTGGGGCGGGGGGCCAAGAGACCCAGTACTTC
CASSFGAGGQETQYF
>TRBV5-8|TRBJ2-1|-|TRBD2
TGTGCCAGCAGCTTGTGGACTAGCGGGAGTCCGCAGTTCTTC
CASSLWTSGSPQFF
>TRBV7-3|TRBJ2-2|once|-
TGTGCCAGCAGCTTATTTAAGGGAAACACCGGGGAGCTGTTTTTT
CASSLFKGNTGELFF
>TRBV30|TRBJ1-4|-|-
TGTGCCTGGAGTCTCCCCGGGGCAGACCCAACTAATGAAAAACTGTTTTTT
CAWSLPGADPTNEKLFF
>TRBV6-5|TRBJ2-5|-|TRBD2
TGTGCCAGCAGCCTGCTAGCGGGTTCAGGGGAGCAGTACTTC
CASSLLAGSGEQYF
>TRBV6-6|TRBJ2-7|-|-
TGTGCCAGCAGTCCCGGAGACTACGAGCAGTACTTC
CASSPGDYEQYF
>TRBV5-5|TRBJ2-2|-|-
TGTGCCAGCAGCCGAGACAGGTCAAGGGCCGGGGAGCTGTTTTTT
CASSRDRSRAGELFF
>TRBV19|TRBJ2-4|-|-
TGTGCCAGTAGTGCGGGGGGGACAGGGGCCAAAAACATTCAGTACTTC
CASSAGGTGAKNIQYF
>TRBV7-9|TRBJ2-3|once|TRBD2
TGTGCCAGCGGGTCGGGAGGAAGCACAGATACGCAGTATTTT
CASGSGGSTDTQYF
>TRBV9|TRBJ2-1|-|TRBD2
TGTGCCAGCAGCGTACTAGCGGGAGACTACAATGAGCAGTTCTTC
CASSVLAGDYNEQFF
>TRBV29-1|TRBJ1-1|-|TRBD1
TGCAGCGTTGCCCTGACAGGGTCGAACACTGAAGCTTTCTTT
CSVALTGSNTEAFF
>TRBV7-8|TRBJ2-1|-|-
TGTGCCAGCAGCTCCTCCGGAACGGCGGTGGACGAGCAGTTCTTC
CASSSSGTAVDEQFF
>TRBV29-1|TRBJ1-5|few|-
TGCAGCGTTTTACCCGGGTCGGAGCAGCCCCAGCATTTT
CSVLPGSEQPQHF
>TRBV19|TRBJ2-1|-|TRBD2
TGTGCCAGTAGTATAGGAGCGGGGGACCGTATAACTTCCAATGAGCAGTTCTTC
CASSIGAGDRITSNEQFF
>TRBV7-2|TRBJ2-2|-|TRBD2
TGTGCCAGCAGCCGATTGGTGGCTAGCGGGAGAGGGAGCACCGGGGAGCTGTTTTTT
CASSRLVASGRGSTGELFF
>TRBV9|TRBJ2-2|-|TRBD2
TGTGCCAGCAGCCCCTCCGGTGGGGAGCGGGAGCCCAGTTGGGAGCTGTTTTTT
CASSPSGGEREPSWELFF
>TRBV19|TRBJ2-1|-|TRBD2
TGTGCCAGTACCCCCTGGGGTGGCGGGAGTATAAACAATGAGCAGTTCTTC
CASTPWGGGSINNEQFF
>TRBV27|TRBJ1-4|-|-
TGTGCCAGCAGTGACCTGACAGGAGCTAATGAAAAACTGTTTTTT
CASSDLTGANEKLFF
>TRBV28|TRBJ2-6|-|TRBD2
TGTGCCAGCAGTTTACATGGACTAGCGGTAGGGGCCAACGTCCTGACTTTC
CASSLHGLAVGANVLTF
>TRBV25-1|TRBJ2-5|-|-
TGTGCCAGCACCGGGGAGACCCAGTACTTC
CASTGETQYF
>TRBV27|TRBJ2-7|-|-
TGTGCCAGCAGTTTACGGGCTAGCGAGAGTCTTGAGCAGTACTTC
CASSLRASESLEQYF
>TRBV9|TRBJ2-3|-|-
TGTGCCAGCAGCCCACAACCGGTGGGGGGCACAGATACGCAGTATTTT
CASSPQPVGGTDTQYF
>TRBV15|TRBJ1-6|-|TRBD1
TGTGCCACCAGCAGCGGGACAGGATATAATTCACCCCTCCACTTT
CATSSGTGYNSPLHF
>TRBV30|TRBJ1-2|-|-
TGTGCCTGGACCCCAGTGGGGGGTTCGTATGGCTACACCTTC
CAWTPVGGSYGYTF
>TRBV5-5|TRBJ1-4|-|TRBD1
TGTGCCAGCAGCGGAGGGGGCCCTAATGAAAAACTGTTTTTT
CASSGGGPNEKLFF
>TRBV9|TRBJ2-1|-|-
TGTGCCAGCAGCGTAGCGGGAGTGCTCAATGAGCAGTTCTTC
CASSVAGVLNEQFF
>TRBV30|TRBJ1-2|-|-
TGTGCCTGGAGTCCCCTACAGGGATGGGGCTACACCTTC
CAWSPLQGWGYTF
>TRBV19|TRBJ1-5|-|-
TGTGCCAGTATACACAACGATAGCAATCAGCCCCAGCATTTT
CASIHNDSNQPQHF
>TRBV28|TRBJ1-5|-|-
TGTGCCACTGAGGGGGGCATTGGCAATCAGCCCCAGCATTTT
CATEGGIGNQPQHF
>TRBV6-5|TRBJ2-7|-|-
TGTGCCAGCAGGGAGTGGGGGTACGAGCAGTACTTC
CASREWGYEQYF
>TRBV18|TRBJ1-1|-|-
TGTGCCAGCTCACCAAGGAGGTTAACAGGGAACACTGAAGCTTTCTTT
CASSPRRLTGNTEAFF
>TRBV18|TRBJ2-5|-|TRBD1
TGTGCCAGCTCACGACAGACGGGGACAGACCAAGAGACCCAGTACTTC
CASSRQTGTDQETQYF
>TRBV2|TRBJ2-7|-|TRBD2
TGTGCCAGCAGTGTTGCGGGAGGGCCTGTCGAGCAGTACTTC
CASSVAGGPVEQYF
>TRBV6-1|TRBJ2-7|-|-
TGTGCCAGCAGTGAACTTGGGATATACGAGCAGTACTTC
CASSELGIYEQYF
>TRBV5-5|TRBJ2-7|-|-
TGTGCCAGCAGCCCGACACAAATCCGCTACGAGCAGTACTTC
CASSPTQIRYEQYF
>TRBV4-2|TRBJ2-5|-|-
TGTGCCAGCAGCCAAGGGGCAGGGGTTGTGGGGGAGACCCAGTACTTC
CASSQGAGVVGETQYF
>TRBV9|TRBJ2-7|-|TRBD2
TGTGCCAGTCGGATGGGACTAGCGGGAGTCCTGCCAATCTACGAGCAGTACTTC
CASRMGLAGVLPIYEQYF
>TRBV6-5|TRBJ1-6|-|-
TGTGCCAGCAGCCGAGAACGGAATTCACCCCTCCACTTT
CASSRERNSPLHF
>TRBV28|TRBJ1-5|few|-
TGTGCCAGCAGCTCTTCAAAAACGGGTATGCCCCAGCATTTT
CASSSSKTGMPQHF
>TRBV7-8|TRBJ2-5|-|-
TGTGCCAGCAGCGACATCCCCGGAACCCCGGCAGGGACCCAGTACTTC
CASSDIPGTPAGTQYF